This T cell receptor (beta chain) appears in the sequencing data of a study of T cells after yellow fever vaccination. General observations from the study: By day 5 rather than day 15, the secondary response had peaked, though it was weaker. Reappearance after the booster was observed for most primary-vaccination clones (about 96% CD4, over 75% CD8).

Germline CDR1 reads LNHDA; CDR2 reads SQIVND (reference sequence). V trimming: 8 bases; J trimming: 4 bases; junction bases outside the gene matches: 7. The CDR3 runs 14 residues. This clonotype ranks as medium-sized. What it binds is not known. A 5'RACE template-switching step, the method used to make TCR cDNA, added a universal primer site and UMIs. MiXCR, run by TCRdb on the 5' RACE reads, gives a single entry per CDR3 protein. Found here are tens of thousands of distinct CDR3 sequences, roughly 7.4% of them singletons; the top ten hold 30% to 45%. The sequence came from a young man who received the YFV17D yellow fever vaccine. Sequencing was performed on CD8+ T cells sorted from PBMCs, taken 15 days after the yellow fever booster vaccination. The chain links TRBV19 to TRBJ2-2; 7 nucleotides align to TRBD1. The CDR3 sequence: CASRPGQSTGELFF. The CDR3 DNA reads TGTGCCAGTCGGCCGGGACAGAGCACCGGGGAGCTGTTTTTT.